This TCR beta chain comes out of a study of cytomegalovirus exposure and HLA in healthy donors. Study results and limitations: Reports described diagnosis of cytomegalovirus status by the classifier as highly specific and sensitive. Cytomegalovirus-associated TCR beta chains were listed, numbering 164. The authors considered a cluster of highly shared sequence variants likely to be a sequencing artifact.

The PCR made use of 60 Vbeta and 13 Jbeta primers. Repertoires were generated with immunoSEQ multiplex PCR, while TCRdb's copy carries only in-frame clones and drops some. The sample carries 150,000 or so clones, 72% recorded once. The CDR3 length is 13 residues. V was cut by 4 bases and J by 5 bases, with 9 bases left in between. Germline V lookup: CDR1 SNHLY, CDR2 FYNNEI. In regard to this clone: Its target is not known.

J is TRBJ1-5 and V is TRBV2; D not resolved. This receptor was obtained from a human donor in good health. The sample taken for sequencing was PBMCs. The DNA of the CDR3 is TGTGCCAGCAGTGGAGAGGGTGATCAGCCCCAGCATTTT. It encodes CASSGEGDQPQHF. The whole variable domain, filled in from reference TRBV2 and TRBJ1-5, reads EPEVTQTPSHQVTQMGQEVILRCVPISNHLYFYWYRQILGQKVEFLVSFYNNEISEKSEIFDDQFSVERPDGSNFTLKIRSTKLEDSAMYFCASSGEGDQPQHFGDGTRLSIL.